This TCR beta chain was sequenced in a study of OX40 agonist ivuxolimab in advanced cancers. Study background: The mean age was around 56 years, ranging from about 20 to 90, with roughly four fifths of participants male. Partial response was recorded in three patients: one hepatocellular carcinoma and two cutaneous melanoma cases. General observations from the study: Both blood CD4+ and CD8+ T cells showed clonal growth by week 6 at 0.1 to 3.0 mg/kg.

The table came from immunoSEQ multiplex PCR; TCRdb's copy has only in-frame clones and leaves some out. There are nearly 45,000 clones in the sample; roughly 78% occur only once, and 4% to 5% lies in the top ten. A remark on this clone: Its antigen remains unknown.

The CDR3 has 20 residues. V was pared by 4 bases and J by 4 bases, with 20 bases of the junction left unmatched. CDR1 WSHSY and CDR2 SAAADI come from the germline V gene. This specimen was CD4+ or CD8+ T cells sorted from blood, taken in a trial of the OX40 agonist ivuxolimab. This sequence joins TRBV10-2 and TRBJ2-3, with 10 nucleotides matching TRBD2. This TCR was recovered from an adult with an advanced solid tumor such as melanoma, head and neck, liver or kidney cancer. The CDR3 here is CASSANPGLASLTGSDTQYF. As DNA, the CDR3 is TGCGCCAGCAGTGCCAACCCGGGACTAGCGTCCCTCACGGGCTCAGATACGCAGTATTTT.